The 12 T cell receptor beta chains given below trace back to one sample, sequenced in a study of OX40 agonist ivuxolimab in advanced cancers. Clones were read by immunoSEQ multiplex PCR, and TCRdb kept only the in-frame ones, dropping some. The repertoire has about 91,000 clones, around 90% of them found once; the top ten carry approximately 0.54%. The sample consisted of CD4+ or CD8+ T cells sorted from blood, taken in a trial of the OX40 agonist ivuxolimab. The receptors stem from an adult with an advanced solid tumor such as melanoma, head and neck, liver or kidney cancer.

The chain joins TRBV9 to TRBJ2-4; 9 nucleotides agree with TRBD1. CDR3 length: 15 residues. CDR1 is SGDLS and CDR2 is YYNGEE in the germline V gene. V shed 4 bases, J shed 7 bases, and the junction held 9 bases outside the gene matches. The CDR3 protein is CASSTGTGSGNIQYF. In nucleotides, the CDR3 is TGTGCCAGCAGCACGGGGACAGGGTCCGGGAACATTCAGTACTTC.

The chain is built from TRBV5-1 and TRBJ1-1, with D unclear. The CDR3 runs to 15 residues. V dropped 3 bases and J dropped 2 bases, with 14 bases sitting between them. Germline CDR1 is SGHRS and CDR2 is YFSETQ. The DNA for the CDR3 is TGCGCCAGCAGCTGGGGTCTCGGCGATAACACTGAAGCTTTCTTT. Its protein product is CASSWGLGDNTEAFF.

This chain connects TRBV5-8 to TRBJ1-6; the D is unclear. Germline-derived CDR1 and CDR2 are SGHTS and YDEGEE. Trimming took off 1 base at V and 8 bases at J, with 13 bases between the two ends. CDR3 length: 15 residues. CDR3 nucleotides: TGTGCCAGCAGCTTGTTCGGGATTAGGGATTCACCCCTCCACTTT. Translation gives CASSLFGIRDSPLHF.

The chain combines TRBV10-3 with TRBJ2-3; no clear D gene. The germline V gene encodes CDR1 ENHRY and CDR2 SYGVKD. The CDR3 length is 12 residues. Trimming stripped 2 bases from V and 3 bases from J, with 3 bases between. The CDR3 DNA reads TGTGCCATCAGTGAGCTGACAGATACGCAGTATTTT. This sequence encodes CAISELTDTQYF.

The V and J genes are TRBV5-8 and TRBJ2-2; tentative D call: TRBD2 (6 bases). Between the trimmed V and J ends, which lost 5 bases and 4 bases, there was a span of 21 bases. This CDR3 is built from 17 residues. Germline V gene sequence: CDR1 SGHTS, CDR2 YDEGEE. In nucleotides, the CDR3 is TGTGCCAGCAGAGACCGACTAGAACCATATTCCACCGGGGAGCTGTTTTTT. Residues: CASRDRLEPYSTGELFF. The entire variable domain, with the rest obtained from reference TRBV5-8 and TRBJ2-2, is as follows: EAGVTQSPTHLIKTRGQQATLRCSPISGHTSVYWYQQALGLGLQFLLWYDEGEERNRGNFPPRFSGRQFPNYSSELNVNALELEDSALYLCASRDRLEPYSTGELFFGEGSRLTVL.

The genes are TRBV5-4 and TRBJ2-7, with 9 bases matching TRBD1. The CDR3 extends over 14 amino acids. CDR1 is SGHNT and CDR2 is YYREEE in the germline V gene (reference sequence). V lost 2 bases to trimming and J lost 5 bases; unmatched junction nucleotides: 5. The CDR3 sequence is CASSFGTGRNEQYF. CDR3 DNA sequence: TGTGCCAGCAGCTTCGGGACAGGGAGGAACGAGCAGTACTTC. The variable domain in full, with the rest retrieved from reference TRBV5-4 and TRBJ2-7, is ETGVTQSPTHLIKTRGQQVTLRCSSQSGHNTVSWYQQALGQGPQFIFQYYREEENGRGNFPPRFSGLQFPNYSSELNVNALELDDSALYLCASSFGTGRNEQYFGPGTRLTVT.

This clone turned up a few times. The V gene is TRBV7-8, the J gene TRBJ1-2, with D possibly matching TRBD1 (6 bases). The germline V gene encodes CDR1 SGHVS and CDR2 FQNEAQ. V was shortened by 5 bases and J by 8 bases, with 15 bases between the two germline ends. The CDR3 has 13 residues. In DNA, the CDR3 is TGTGCCAGCAGCACCCGGACAGTACGCGGCTACACCTTC. Amino acid sequence: CASSTRTVRGYTF.

The gene calls are TRBV5-1 and TRBJ2-1; the D gene could be TRBD1 or TRBD2 (5 bases each). Trimming took off 3 bases at V and 3 bases at J, with 13 bases between the two ends. The CDR3 is 15 residues long. Germline V gives CDR1 SGHRS, CDR2 YFSETQ. CDR3: CASSSIGGFYNEQFF. In DNA form, the CDR3 reads TGCGCCAGCAGCTCCATTGGGGGTTTCTACAATGAGCAGTTCTTC.

In the case of this clone: The sample contains more than one DNA sequence encoding this CDR3. The CDR3 nucleotides are TGTGCCAGCAGTTTGATCCTAGCGGGGGTATCCGGGGAGCTGTTTTTT. Protein product: CASSLILAGVSGELFF. This chain connects TRBV5-6 to TRBJ2-2; 10 bases align to TRBD2. Trimming cost V 5 bases and J 6 bases; bases outside gene matches: 10. Germline lookup yields CDR1 SGHDT and CDR2 YYEEEE. This CDR3 is built from 16 residues.

The chain is built from TRBV5-4 and TRBJ2-7; 13 positions match TRBD2. Per the germline V gene, CDR1 is SGHNT and CDR2 is YYREEE (reference sequence). Losses at the gene ends were 4 bases for V and 3 bases for J; bases not matched to a gene: 4. This CDR3 is 15 amino acids long. The CDR3, as DNA: TGTGCCAGCAGCCCAAGGACTAGCGGGGGCTACGAGCAGTACTTC. Amino acids: CASSPRTSGGYEQYF.

V usage is TRBV5-1 and J usage is TRBJ2-3; D ambiguous. Germline CDR1 SGHRS, CDR2 YFSETQ. This CDR3 region has 14 residues. The V end was cut by 0 bases, the J end by 6 bases, with 11 bases between. The CDR3 DNA sequence: TGCGCCAGCAGCTTGGGTCAGGTGGGGGATACGCAGTATTTT. Its protein is CASSLGQVGDTQYF. The full variable domain, completed using reference TRBV5-1 and TRBJ2-3, is KAGVTQTPRYLIKTRGQQVTLSCSPISGHRSVSWYQQTPGQGLQFLFEYFSETQRNKGNFPGRFSGRQFSNSRSEMNVSTLELGDSALYLCASSLGQVGDTQYFGPGTRLTVL.

This clone came up a few times. The chain is built from TRBV7-9 and TRBJ1-1; 11 bases align to TRBD1. V was clipped by 6 bases and J by 0 bases; unmatched bases: 3. Germline V gene lookup returns CDR1 SEHNR and CDR2 FQNEAQ (reference sequence). This CDR3 has 15 amino acids. The CDR3 is CASRGQGALNTEAFF. The CDR3 nucleotides read TGTGCCAGCAGAGGACAGGGGGCCTTGAACACTGAAGCTTTCTTT.